A selection of T cell receptor beta chains follows, all from one sample in a study of blood T cell repertoires in COVID-19. Method: immunoSEQ multiplex PCR; TCRdb's copy keeps in-frame clones and lacks some. The data contain approximately 270,000 clones, around 90% of them seen just once; the ten biggest clones take up 4.1%. The sequencing input was PBMCs or T cells enriched from blood (not recorded which). These receptors came from a woman aged 30 to 39 with acute COVID-19. CDR3s include the opening cysteine and the closing phenylalanine or tryptophan. Each record gives: V gene, D gene, clone size, J gene, CDR3 DNA, CDR3 protein. A D gene is named only where the DNA matches it firmly. Size tells how often a clone was seen (once, few, many) or the class of an expanded clone, and some rows leave it out.

v_gene: TRBV2
d_gene: TRBD2
abundance: NA
j_gene: TRBJ2-2
CDR3nt: TGTGCCAGCAGTGGGACTAGCGACACCGGGGAGCTGTTTTTT
CDR3aa: CASSGTSDTGELFF

v_gene: TRBV13
d_gene: TRBD2
abundance: NA
j_gene: TRBJ2-3
CDR3nt: TGTGCCAGCAGCTTAGTGGCGGGAGGGAATACAGATACGCAGTATTTT
CDR3aa: CASSLVAGGNTDTQYF

v_gene: TRBV2
d_gene: TRBD2
abundance: NA
j_gene: TRBJ2-7
CDR3nt: TGTGCCATTGACAGGGAGGGACTAGCCGAGCAGTACTTC
CDR3aa: CAIDREGLAEQYF

v_gene: TRBV9
d_gene: NA
abundance: NA
j_gene: TRBJ2-1
CDR3nt: TGTGCCAGCAGCGTAGGACCGCACAGGGAGAGTGAGCAGTTCTTC
CDR3aa: CASSVGPHRESEQFF

v_gene: TRBV9
d_gene: NA
abundance: once
j_gene: TRBJ2-5
CDR3nt: TGTGCCAGCAGCGTAGACCTGACTAGCCAAGAGACCCAGTACTTC
CDR3aa: CASSVDLTSQETQYF

v_gene: TRBV14
d_gene: TRBD1
abundance: NA
j_gene: TRBJ1-3
CDR3nt: TGTGCCAGCAGCCAAGCAGGGGGAACTGGAAACACCATATATTTT
CDR3aa: CASSQAGGTGNTIYF

v_gene: TRBV5-4
d_gene: TRBD1
abundance: NA
j_gene: TRBJ2-7
CDR3nt: TGTGCCAGCACCTCATTGGGACAGGTTGTTCTAGGGGAGCAGTACTTC
CDR3aa: CASTSLGQVVLGEQYF

v_gene: TRBV20-1
d_gene: NA
abundance: NA
j_gene: TRBJ2-2
CDR3nt: TGCAGTGCTAGAGATAACGGGGAGCTGTTTTTT
CDR3aa: CSARDNGELFF

v_gene: TRBV6-1
d_gene: NA
abundance: NA
j_gene: TRBJ2-1
CDR3nt: TGTGCCAGCAGTGAGACAGCCTCCTACAATGAGCAGTTCTTC
CDR3aa: CASSETASYNEQFF

v_gene: TRBV2
d_gene: NA
abundance: NA
j_gene: TRBJ1-1
CDR3nt: TGTGCCAGCAGTGACTCGCGGCGTGAAGCTTTCTTT
CDR3aa: CASSDSRREAFF

v_gene: TRBV6-6
d_gene: TRBD1
abundance: NA
j_gene: TRBJ1-5
CDR3nt: TGTGCCAGCAGTCGACAGGGGTCGGACAATCAGCCCCAGCATTTT
CDR3aa: CASSRQGSDNQPQHF

v_gene: TRBV9
d_gene: NA
abundance: few
j_gene: TRBJ2-2
CDR3nt: TGTGCCAGCAGCGTAGGGGCCCTTAACACCGGGGAGCTGTTTTTT
CDR3aa: CASSVGALNTGELFF

v_gene: TRBV7-9
d_gene: TRBD1
abundance: NA
j_gene: TRBJ2-7
CDR3nt: TGTGCCAGCAGCATCCAGGGGGCGCTTCTCCACGAGCAGTACTTC
CDR3aa: CASSIQGALLHEQYF